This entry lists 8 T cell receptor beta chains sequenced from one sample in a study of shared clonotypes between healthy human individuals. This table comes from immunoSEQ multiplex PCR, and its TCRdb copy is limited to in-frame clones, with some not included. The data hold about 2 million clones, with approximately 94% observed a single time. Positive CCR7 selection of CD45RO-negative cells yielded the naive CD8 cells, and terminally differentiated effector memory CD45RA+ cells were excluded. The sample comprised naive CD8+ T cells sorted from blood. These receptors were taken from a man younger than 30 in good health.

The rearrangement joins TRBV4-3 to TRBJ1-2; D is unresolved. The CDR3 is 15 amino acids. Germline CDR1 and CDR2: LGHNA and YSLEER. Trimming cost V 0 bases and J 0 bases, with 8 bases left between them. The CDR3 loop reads CASSQEWQTNYGYTF. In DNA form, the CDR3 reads TGCGCCAGCAGCCAAGAATGGCAGACTAACTATGGCTACACCTTC.

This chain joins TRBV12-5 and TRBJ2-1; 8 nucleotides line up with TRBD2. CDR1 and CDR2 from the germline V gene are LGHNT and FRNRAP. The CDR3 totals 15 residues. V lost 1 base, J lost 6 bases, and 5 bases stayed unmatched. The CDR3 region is CASGLDSGLVNEQFF. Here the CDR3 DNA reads TGTGCTAGTGGTTTGGATTCGGGACTAGTCAATGAGCAGTTCTTC.

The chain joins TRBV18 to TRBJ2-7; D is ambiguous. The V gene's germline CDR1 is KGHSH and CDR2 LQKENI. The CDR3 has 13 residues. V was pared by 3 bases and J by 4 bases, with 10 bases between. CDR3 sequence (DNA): TGTGCCAGCTCACCTCGCGAAGGGTACGAGCAGTACTTC. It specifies CASSPREGYEQYF.

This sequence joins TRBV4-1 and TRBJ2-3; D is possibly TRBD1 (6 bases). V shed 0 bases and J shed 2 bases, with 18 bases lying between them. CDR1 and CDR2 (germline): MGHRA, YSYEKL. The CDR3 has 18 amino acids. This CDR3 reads CASSQEGNRASHTDTQYF. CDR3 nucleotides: TGCGCCAGCAGCCAAGAGGGAAACAGGGCATCCCACACAGATACGCAGTATTTT.

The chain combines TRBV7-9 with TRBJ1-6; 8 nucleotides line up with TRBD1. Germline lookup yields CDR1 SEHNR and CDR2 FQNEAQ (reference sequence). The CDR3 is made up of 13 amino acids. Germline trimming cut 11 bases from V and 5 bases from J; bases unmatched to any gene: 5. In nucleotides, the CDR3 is TGTGCCTGTTTGACAGGGGATAATTCACCCCTCCACTTT. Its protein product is CACLTGDNSPLHF.

The DNA for the CDR3 is TGTGCCGTATCGCTGGGGCAGGGCAGCTCCTACGAGCAGTACTTC. Its protein product is CAVSLGQGSSYEQYF. J is TRBJ2-7 and V is TRBV10-3, with D perhaps matching TRBD1 (5 bases). Trimming took 11 bases from V and 0 from J, leaving 20 bases between them. In germline, CDR1 is ENHRY, CDR2 SYGVKD. This CDR3 has 15 amino acids.

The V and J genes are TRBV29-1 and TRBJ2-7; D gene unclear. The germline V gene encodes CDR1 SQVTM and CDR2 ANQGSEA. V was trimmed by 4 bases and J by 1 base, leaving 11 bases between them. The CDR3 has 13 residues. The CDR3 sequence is CSVVSAESYEQYF. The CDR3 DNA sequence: TGCAGCGTTGTCTCAGCAGAATCCTACGAGCAGTACTTC.

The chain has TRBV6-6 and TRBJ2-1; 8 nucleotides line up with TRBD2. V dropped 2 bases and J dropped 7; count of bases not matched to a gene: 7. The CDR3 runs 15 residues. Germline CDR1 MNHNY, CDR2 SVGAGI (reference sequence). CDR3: CASSYILAGVNEQFF. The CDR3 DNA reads TGTGCCAGCAGTTACATTCTAGCGGGCGTAAATGAGCAGTTCTTC.